This entry is about one T cell receptor (beta chain). Its antigen is currently unknown. These data belong to a study of response to subunit inactivated influenza vaccine. Findings of the study overall: A suggestion made by the authors is that each seasonal influenza vaccination recruits few new T cells.

MiXCR, applied by TCRdb to the RT-PCR reads, yields one record per CDR3 protein. This table holds around 760,000 distinct CDR3 sequences, approximately 15% found once. Germline lookup yields CDR1 MNHEY and CDR2 SVGEGT. The CDR3 length is 12 residues. The junction had 6 bases not matched to a gene; V was cut back by 7 bases and J by 6 bases. The starting material was PBMCs from blood, obtained 14 days before vaccination. This clonotype originated in a man over 45 who received an inactivated influenza vaccine. The chain recombines TRBV6-2 or TRBV6-3 with TRBJ2-7, with 7 nucleotides matching TRBD1. CDR3 bases: TGTGCCAGCATCTGGGCAGGGGGCGAGCAGTACTTC. Translation: CASIWAGGEQYF.